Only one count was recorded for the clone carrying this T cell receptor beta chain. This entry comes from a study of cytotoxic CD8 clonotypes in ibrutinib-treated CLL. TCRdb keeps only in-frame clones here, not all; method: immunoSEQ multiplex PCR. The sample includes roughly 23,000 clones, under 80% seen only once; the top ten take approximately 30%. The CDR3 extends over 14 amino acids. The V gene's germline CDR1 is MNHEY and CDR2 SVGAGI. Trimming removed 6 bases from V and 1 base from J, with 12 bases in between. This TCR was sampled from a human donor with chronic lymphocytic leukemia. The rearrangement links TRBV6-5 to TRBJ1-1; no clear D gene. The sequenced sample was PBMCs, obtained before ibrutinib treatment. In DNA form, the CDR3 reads TGTGCCAGCAGCCGAGCAGCAGAGAACACTGAAGCTTTCTTT. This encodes CASSRAAENTEAFF.